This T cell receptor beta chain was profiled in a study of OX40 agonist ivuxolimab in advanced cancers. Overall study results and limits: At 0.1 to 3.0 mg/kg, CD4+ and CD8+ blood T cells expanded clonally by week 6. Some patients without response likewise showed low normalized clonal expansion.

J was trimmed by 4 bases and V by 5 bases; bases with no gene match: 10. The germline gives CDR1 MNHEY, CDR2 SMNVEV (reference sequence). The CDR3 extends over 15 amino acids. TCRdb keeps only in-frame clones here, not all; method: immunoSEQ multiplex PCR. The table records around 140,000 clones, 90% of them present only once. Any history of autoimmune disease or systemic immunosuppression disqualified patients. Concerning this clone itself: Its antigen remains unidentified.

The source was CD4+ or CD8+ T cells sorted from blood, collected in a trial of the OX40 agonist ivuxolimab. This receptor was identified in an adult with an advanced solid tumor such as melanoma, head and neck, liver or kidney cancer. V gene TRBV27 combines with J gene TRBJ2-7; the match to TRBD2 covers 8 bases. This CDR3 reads CASSPRAGDLYEQYF. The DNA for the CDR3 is TGTGCCAGCAGTCCTCGAGCGGGAGATCTTTACGAGCAGTACTTC.